This note documents a single TCR beta chain sequence. The antigen it recognizes is unknown. There are no base qualities to consult, and no much larger clone falls within one base. The cysteine opens and the phenylalanine closes a CDR3 of 14 amino acids. Only CDR3 DNA remains: 42 bases, in frame from the first base. At the junction V is shortened by 0 bases and J by 4 bases; bases outside the gene matches: 3. CDR1 and CDR2 were assigned from the germline V gene as SGHRS and YFSETQ. The instrument was an Illumina HiSeq 2500. TCR beta libraries were prepared by quantitative 5'-RACE with molecular barcodes. Under the source paper's analysis protocol: Disease-linked TCR variants were identified with a new computational method built on a probabilistic model of VDJ rearrangement. In TCRdb, the public reads were trimmed at Q25 with fastp and aligned with MiXCR, with productive beta chains retained. Each entry is one CDR3 protein sequence, shown with its most common DNA and genes. These V and J calls derive from TCRdb rather than the authors' analysis. Across this sample there are approximately 340,000 distinct CDR3 sequences, with around 15% seen only once. The biggest ten clones account for 0.9% to 1.2% of the sample.

The sample belongs to a study of CD8 T cells in ankylosing spondylitis (dated by TCRdb to 2015 to 2018). For the study in its entirety: To find TCR variants linked to disease, the study profiled T cell receptor beta repertoires in ankylosing spondylitis patients and healthy donors. The full study cohort comprised about 25 ankylosing spondylitis patients and 85 to 120 healthy donors. Samples of peripheral blood were taken, and for ankylosing spondylitis patients, synovial fluid was collected as well. The study at large found these results: The disease-linked clones had a CD8+ phenotype and were found at relatively low frequencies in peripheral blood. A TCR beta motif of several highly homologous amino acid variants appeared characteristic of blood from ankylosing spondylitis patients. The disease-linked clones were reported as significantly enriched in matched synovial fluid samples from ankylosing spondylitis patients. Some of the motif variants had been reported before in the synovial fluid and blood of reactive arthritis patients, a finding that suggests common disease-initiation mechanisms.

The clonotype was recovered from a male donor with ankylosing spondylitis or in good health (not recorded which). The V and J segments used are TRBV5-1 and TRBJ2-7; TRBD1 agrees with 8 junctional bases. Material: blood, either unsorted or a sorted T cell fraction (not recorded which). The nucleotide sequence reads as follows: TGCGCCAGCAGCTTGGCAGGGGGCCGGTACGAGCAGTACTTC. Its protein reads: CASSLAGGRYEQYF.